The 9 T cell receptor beta chains below were found in one sample sequenced in a study of CD8+ T cells in alopecia areata (dated by TCRdb to the late 2010s). The time point label on this specimen signifies: baseline before oral tofacitinib. Library prep was done by the immunoSEQ multiplex PCR assay. For TCR sequencing, RNA was extracted from every sample and reverse transcribed into cDNA to serve as template. The clones in this table, taken by TCRdb from immuneACCESS, are in-frame only. Not every clone is retained; where verified, under half of the shortfall comes from an unresolved V gene, and the cause of the rest is unknown. Across this sample there are 130,000 to 150,000 clones, with about 51% seen only once. The top ten clonotypes cover less than 1% of the sample. The input for sequencing was CD4+ T cells sorted from blood, taken at week 0. All receptors derive from a human donor with alopecia areata.

In its sample, this clone was seen once. V is TRBV2 and J is TRBJ2-7, with D possibly matching TRBD1 (6 bases). The germline CDR1 and CDR2 sequences are SNHLY and FYNNEI. The CDR3 runs to 14 residues. V lost 6 bases and J lost 0, with 12 bases in between. The CDR3 protein is CASRRDRSSYEQYF. The CDR3 DNA is TGTGCCAGCAGGCGAGACAGGAGCTCCTACGAGCAGTACTTC.

The V call is TRBV10-3, the J call TRBJ2-1; a weak D match, TRBD2 (5 bases). Germline V gives CDR1 ENHRY, CDR2 SYGVKD. CDR3 length: 13 residues. With 6 bases removed from V and 7 bases from J, the gap between germline ends came to 13 bases. The CDR3 region is CAIREGVGNEQFF. DNA of the CDR3: TGTGCCATCAGAGAGGGAGTAGGGAATGAGCAGTTCTTC.

This clone was observed a handful of times. This sequence joins TRBV7-8 and TRBJ2-7; tentative D call: TRBD2 (6 bases). V shed 1 base and J shed 2 bases, with 12 bases lying between them. This CDR3 comprises 15 residues. CDR1 and CDR2 (germline): SGHVS, FQNEAQ. The CDR3 reads CASSLGSGRPYEQYF. The CDR3 DNA reads as TGTGCCAGCAGCTTAGGTAGCGGACGACCCTACGAGCAGTACTTC. The entire variable domain, with the rest obtained from reference TRBV7-8 and TRBJ2-7, is as follows: GAGVSQSPRYKVAKRGQDVALRCDPISGHVSLFWYQQALGQGPEFLTYFQNEAQLDKSGLPSDRFFAERPEGSVSTLKIQRTQQEDSAVYLCASSLGSGRPYEQYFGPGTRLTVT.

The chain links TRBV19 to TRBJ1-2, with 7 bases identical to TRBD1. Germline loops: CDR1 LNHDA, CDR2 SQIVND (reference sequence). The V gene end was trimmed by 6 bases and the J gene end by 1 base; junction bases not matched to a gene: 5. This CDR3 contains 14 residues. The CDR3 spells CASSRDSYNYGYTF. The DNA for the CDR3 is TGTGCCAGTAGCCGGGACAGTTATAACTATGGCTACACCTTC.

The chain has TRBV29-1 and TRBJ2-1; 9 bases are a match to TRBD2. Germline V gene data show CDR1 as SQVTM and CDR2 as ANQGSEA. With V trimmed by 3 bases and J by 10 bases, 19 bases remained unmatched. This CDR3 comprises 17 residues. The CDR3, as DNA: TGCAGCGTTGACCGGCCGGGGGCCCGAGCGGGAGGCAGAGAGCAGTTCTTC. It codes for CSVDRPGARAGGREQFF.

The rearrangement uses TRBV28 and TRBJ1-5; TRBD1 matches at 7 bases. Germline V CDR1 and CDR2: MDHEN, SYDVKM. V lost 5 bases and J lost 3; bases outside the gene matches: 7. The CDR3 is 15 residues long. CDR3 sequence: CASSTPGQANQPQHF. In DNA form, the CDR3 reads TGTGCCAGCAGTACCCCCGGACAGGCCAATCAGCCCCAGCATTTT.

This chain links TRBV27 with TRBJ1-1, with 8 bases fitting TRBD1. Germline V CDR1 and CDR2: MNHEY, SMNVEV (reference sequence). The CDR3 extends over 14 amino acids. The V and J ends lost 6 bases and 5 bases, in that order; junction bases with no gene match: 8. As DNA, the CDR3 is TGTGCCAGCAGCCCCAGGGGGCGATGGACTGAAGCTTTCTTT. Amino acids: CASSPRGRWTEAFF.

CDR3 nucleotides: TGCAGCGTTGTAGGTCCCGAATGGACTGAAGCTTTCTTT. As protein: CSVVGPEWTEAFF. V and J are TRBV29-1 and TRBJ1-1; D call uncertain. The CDR3 sequence is 13 residues long. V was clipped by 4 bases and J by 5 bases, with 14 bases between them. CDR1 is SQVTM and CDR2 is ANQGSEA in the germline V gene.

This clone has more than one count but fewer than ten. The chain is built from TRBV18 and TRBJ1-2, with D possibly being TRBD1 (5 bases). V was clipped by 6 bases and J by 0 bases, with 8 bases between them. Germline V lookup: CDR1 KGHSH, CDR2 LQKENI. The CDR3 covers 13 residues. The CDR3 nucleotides are TGTGCCAGCTCGTCGACAGCTAACTATGGCTACACCTTC. This sequence encodes CASSSTANYGYTF.